What follows are 11 T cell receptor beta chains derived from one specimen sequenced in a study of blood T cell repertoires in COVID-19. Measured with immunoSEQ multiplex PCR; TCRdb has only the in-frame clones, and not every one. The repertoire holds about 360,000 clones, with about 80% as singletons. The sample taken for sequencing was peripheral blood. These receptors all come from a human donor with acute or convalescent COVID-19. The donor label of this sample is uncertain.

This clone was seen ten or more times. This chain joins TRBV6-1 and TRBJ1-2, with unresolved D. The CDR3 totals 15 residues. Trimming cost V 2 bases and J 2 bases, with 12 bases left between them. The germline gives CDR1 MNHNS, CDR2 SASEGT. CDR3 nucleotides: TGTGCCAGCAGTGAACTGACGGGTTTGAACTATGGCTACACCTTC. Translation: CASSELTGLNYGYTF.

This clone was seen once. The chain carries TRBV25-1 and TRBJ1-1; possible D gene TRBD1, 6 bases. V was pared by 8 bases and J by 4 bases, with 14 bases between. The CDR3 is 13 amino acids. Per germline, CDR1 MGHDK and CDR2 SYGVNS. The CDR3 loop reads CASGYRDGTEAFF. In nucleotides, the CDR3 is TGTGCCAGCGGGTACAGGGATGGCACTGAAGCTTTCTTT.

This clone has just a few counts. The V and J genes are TRBV6-5 and TRBJ2-7; no reliable D call. The V and J ends lost 0 bases and 4 bases respectively, with 16 bases between them. The CDR3 is 16 amino acids. From germline, CDR1 is MNHEY and CDR2 SVGAGI. The CDR3 DNA reads as TGTGCCAGCAGTTACTCAGGTTTTTCGGTACAGTACGAGCAGTACTTC. Its protein product is CASSYSGFSVQYEQYF.

In this sample, this clone turned up once. V is TRBV28 and J is TRBJ1-1; D possibly corresponds to TRBD1 (6 bases). The germline V gene has CDR1 MDHEN and CDR2 SYDVKM. The length of the CDR3 is 14 residues. With 5 bases removed from V and 3 bases from J, the gap between germline ends came to 13 bases. The DNA of the CDR3 is TGTGCCAGCAGTGAACAGGGTAGGTACACTGAAGCTTTCTTT. Translation: CASSEQGRYTEAFF.

The CDR3 region is CASSFLDRAGGYTF. CDR3 bases: TGTGCCAGCAGTTTCCTCGACAGAGCAGGTGGCTACACCTTC. This chain uses TRBV28 with TRBJ1-2, with TRBD1 as a possible D gene (5 bases). The germline V gene has CDR1 MDHEN and CDR2 SYDVKM. V lost 3 bases and J lost 7, with 15 bases in between. The CDR3 sequence is 14 residues long.

This chain uses TRBV6-5 with TRBJ1-1; 7 nucleotides agree with TRBD1. The germline V gene encodes CDR1 MNHEY and CDR2 SVGAGI. The V gene end was trimmed by 6 bases and the J gene end by 9 bases; junction bases not matched to a gene: 10. This CDR3 contains 13 residues. The CDR3 sequence is CASRSGTETKAFF. CDR3 bases: TGTGCCAGCAGGTCAGGGACAGAGACGAAAGCTTTCTTT.

This chain connects TRBV9 to TRBJ2-2; D is ambiguous. Germline-derived CDR1 and CDR2 are SGDLS and YYNGEE. V shed 0 bases and J shed 1 base, with 4 bases lying between them. This CDR3 is 14 amino acids long. The CDR3 sequence: CASSVDWNTGELFF. CDR3 in DNA: TGTGCCAGCAGCGTAGACTGGAACACCGGGGAGCTGTTTTTT. The complete variable domain, with remaining parts taken from reference TRBV9 and TRBJ2-2, reads DSGVTQTPKHLITATGQRVTLRCSPRSGDLSVYWYQQSLDQGLQFLIQYYNGEERAKGNILERFSAQQFPDLHSELNLSSLELGDSALYFCASSVDWNTGELFFGEGSRLTVL.

This chain uses TRBV7-2 with TRBJ2-7, with TRBD2 matching 7 bases. Germline V gives CDR1 SGHTA, CDR2 FQGNSA. The J segment lost 2 bases and the V segment lost 3 bases, leaving 10 bases of the junction unmatched. The CDR3 extends over 16 amino acids. CDR3 nucleotides: TGTGCCAGCAGCTTCAACAGGTTAGCGGGTGCCTACGAGCAGTACTTC. Translating gives CASSFNRLAGAYEQYF.

The rearrangement uses TRBV4-1 and TRBJ2-4, with 9 positions matching TRBD2. CDR3 length equals 18 residues. Germline trimming cut 0 bases from V and 2 bases from J; bases unmatched to any gene: 8. Germline values: CDR1 MGHRA, CDR2 YSYEKL. This CDR3 is CASSQDPRAGGTKNIQYF. CDR3 nucleotides: TGCGCCAGCAGCCAAGATCCTCGAGCGGGAGGAACCAAAAACATTCAGTACTTC.

The chain has TRBV28 and TRBJ1-2; 8 positions agree with TRBD1. Per germline, CDR1 MDHEN and CDR2 SYDVKM. The CDR3 spans 12 residues. V dropped 8 bases and J dropped 7; count of bases not matched to a gene: 6. The CDR3 DNA reads as TGTGCCAGCCTCGGACAGGGAGGTGGCTACACCTTC. It codes for CASLGQGGGYTF.

The V call is TRBV5-1, the J call TRBJ2-2; 8 nucleotides line up with TRBD2. V lost 2 bases to trimming and J lost 6 bases; unmatched junction nucleotides: 6. CDR3 length: 15 amino acids. CDR1 SGHRS and CDR2 YFSETQ come from the germline V gene. CDR3 coding DNA: TGCGCCAGCAGCTTCAACGGGAGGGGACCCGGGGAGCTGTTTTTT. This translates into CASSFNGRGPGELFF.